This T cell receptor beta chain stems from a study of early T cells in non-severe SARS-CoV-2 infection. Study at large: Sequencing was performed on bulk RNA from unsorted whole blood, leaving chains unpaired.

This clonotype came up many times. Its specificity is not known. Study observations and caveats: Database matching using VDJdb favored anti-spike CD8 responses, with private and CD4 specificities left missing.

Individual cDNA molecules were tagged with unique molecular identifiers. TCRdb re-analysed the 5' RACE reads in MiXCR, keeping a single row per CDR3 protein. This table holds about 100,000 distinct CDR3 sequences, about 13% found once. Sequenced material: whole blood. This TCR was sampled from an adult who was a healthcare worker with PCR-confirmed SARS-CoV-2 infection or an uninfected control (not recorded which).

The CDR3 DNA reads TGCAGCGTTGAAGTCGGGACAGGGCAGTACTTC. This codes for CSVEVGTGQYF. This rearrangement joins TRBV29-1 to TRBJ2-7, with 8 bases lining up with TRBD1. With V trimmed by 1 base and J by 9 bases, 2 bases remained unmatched. Germline assignment: CDR1 SQVTM and CDR2 ANQGSEA. CDR3 length equals 11 residues.